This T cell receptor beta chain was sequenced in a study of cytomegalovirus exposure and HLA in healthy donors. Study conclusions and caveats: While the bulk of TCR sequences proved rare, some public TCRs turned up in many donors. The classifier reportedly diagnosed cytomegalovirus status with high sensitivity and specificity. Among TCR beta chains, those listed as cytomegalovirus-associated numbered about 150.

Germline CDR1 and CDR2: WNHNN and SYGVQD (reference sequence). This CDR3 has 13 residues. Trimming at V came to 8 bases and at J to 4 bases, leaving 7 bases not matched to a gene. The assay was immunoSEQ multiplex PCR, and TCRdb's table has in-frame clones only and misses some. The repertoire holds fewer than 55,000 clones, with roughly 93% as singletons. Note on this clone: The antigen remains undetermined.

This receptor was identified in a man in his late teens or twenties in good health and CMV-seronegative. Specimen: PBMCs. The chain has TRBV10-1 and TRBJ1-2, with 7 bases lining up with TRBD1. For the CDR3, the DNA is TGCGCCAGCCAGACAGGGCTGGGCTATGGCTACACCTTC. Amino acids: CASQTGLGYGYTF.